The source of this T cell receptor beta chain is a study of CD8+ T cells in alopecia areata. Germline assignment: CDR1 MNHEY and CDR2 SVGAGI. Deletions cut 6 bases from V and 8 bases from J, with 10 bases between. CDR3 length: 12 residues. TCR sequencing used cDNA made by reverse transcription of extracted RNA. The data were produced by immunoSEQ multiplex PCR, yet TCRdb's version contains in-frame clones alone and is incomplete. The sample carries around 250,000 clones, 67% recorded once. The rearrangement links TRBV6-5 to TRBJ1-4; D call uncertain. The input for sequencing was CD4+ T cells sorted from blood, taken at week 0. This receptor was identified in a human donor with alopecia areata. CDR3 in amino acids: CASRSITEKLFF. The CDR3 DNA reads TGTGCCAGCAGATCCATAACGGAAAAACTGTTTTTT.